The clone carrying this TCR beta chain showed up just a few times. Its antigen is not identified. This entry belongs to a study of T cells in Graves' hyperthyroidism and ophthalmopathy. Study overall: Peripheral blood was obtained at initial diagnosis, preceding any treatment. Overall study results and limits: Ophthalmopathy was model-predicted a median roughly 6.2 months pre-onset.

Orbital computed tomography and thyroid ultrasound, together with serum TRAb and thyroxine and clinical symptoms, were used for diagnoses. Preceding any ophthalmopathy symptoms, the blood sample dates from first hyperthyroidism diagnosis. Using RNA transcripts as the source, TCR beta CDR3 regions were amplified. TCR CDR3 underwent first-round RT-PCR with the HTBI primer set. A single record per CDR3 protein comes from TCRdb applying MiXCR to the multiplex PCR reads. The sample lists nearly 600,000 distinct CDR3 sequences; approximately 13% were seen once. This CDR3 contains 12 residues. Germline assignment: CDR1 SQVTM and CDR2 ANQGSEA. V was cut by 6 bases and J by 6 bases, with 14 bases left in between.

Sequencing used blood. V usage is TRBV29-1 and J usage is TRBJ1-1; D not certain. The sequence was obtained from a woman in her twenties or thirties with Graves' hyperthyroidism that later progressed to Graves' ophthalmopathy. This CDR3 is CSVDVLEAEAFF. The DNA of the CDR3 is TGCAGCGTGGATGTGCTGGAGGCTGAAGCTTTCTTT.